The present T cell receptor beta chain was sequenced within a study of CD8 T cells in Susac syndrome. The CDR3 totals 16 residues. CDR1 is SEHNR and CDR2 is FQNEAQ in the germline V gene (reference sequence). In this sample, this clonotype turned up once. A junction boundary mismatches the germline segment, possibly from a read error. Healthy donors constituted the controls, which were matched for age and sex. The authors negatively isolated CD8+ and CD4+ T cells and FACS-enriched TEMRA cells. cDNA came from 0.5 to 1 ug RNA primed by random hexamers. In TCRdb, the immunoSEQ multiplex PCR reads were re-called with MiXCR into one record per CDR3 protein. Of 150,000 to 200,000 distinct CDR3 sequences in the sample, about 95% were seen once.

Material for sequencing was CD4+ T cells from PBMCs. This sequence originates from a human donor in good health. This chain uses TRBV7-9 with TRBJ1-2; D call uncertain. This chain's CDR3 is CASIDWGGTSDYGHTF. The CDR3 region has the DNA TGTGCCAGCATTGACTGGGGTGGCACCTCGGACTATGGCCACACCTTC.